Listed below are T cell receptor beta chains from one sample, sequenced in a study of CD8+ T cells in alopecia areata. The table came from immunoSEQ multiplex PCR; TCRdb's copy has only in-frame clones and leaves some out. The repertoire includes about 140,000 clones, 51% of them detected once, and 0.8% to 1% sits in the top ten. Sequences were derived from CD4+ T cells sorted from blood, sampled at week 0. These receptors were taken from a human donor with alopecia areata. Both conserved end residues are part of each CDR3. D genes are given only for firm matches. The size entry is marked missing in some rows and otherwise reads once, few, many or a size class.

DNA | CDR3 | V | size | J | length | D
TGCAGCGTTGAACGGTGGACAGGCGATACCTCTGGGGCCAACGTCCTGACTTTC | CSVERWTGDTSGANVLTF | TRBV29-1 | few | TRBJ2-6 | 18 | TRBD1
TGTGCCAGCAGAGGCGAGAGCGGTTTGAACACTGAAGCTTTCTTT | CASRGESGLNTEAFF | TRBV7-8 | - | TRBJ1-1 | 15 | -
TGTGCCTGGAGTGTACACAGAGGAAACACCATATATTTT | CAWSVHRGNTIYF | TRBV30 | - | TRBJ1-3 | 13 | -
TGTGCCAGCTCACCAAGGGACAGACGGAACACTGAAGCTTTCTTT | CASSPRDRRNTEAFF | TRBV18 | - | TRBJ1-1 | 15 | TRBD1
TGTGCCAGCAGTTTATCAGGGATTAGTACTGAAGCTTTCTTT | CASSLSGISTEAFF | TRBV28 | - | TRBJ1-1 | 14 | -
TGCGCCAGCAGCCAAGCGGGACAGGCTTCTGGGGCCAACGTCCTGACTTTC | CASSQAGQASGANVLTF | TRBV4-1 | - | TRBJ2-6 | 17 | TRBD1
TGTGCCAGCAGGAGGTACCCGTACGACGAGCAGTACTTC | CASRRYPYDEQYF | TRBV6-1 | - | TRBJ2-7 | 13 | -
TGTGCCAGCACCCCCGGGCCCCGAGGCGAGCAGTACTTC | CASTPGPRGEQYF | TRBV11-2 | - | TRBJ2-7 | 13 | -
TGTGCCAGCAGGGACGGGGCCAACGTCCTGACTTTC | CASRDGANVLTF | TRBV11-2 | - | TRBJ2-6 | 12 | -
TGTGCCAGCAGCTTATCGACAGGGAGACAGCCCCAGCATTTT | CASSLSTGRQPQHF | TRBV11-2 | few | TRBJ1-5 | 14 | TRBD1
TGTGCCAGTAGTCCTCCCCAGGGGGGTGCCGGGGCCAACGTCCTGACTTTC | CASSPPQGGAGANVLTF | TRBV19 | - | TRBJ2-6 | 17 | -
TGTGCCTGGACCATAGGACAGGGGAATGGCTACACCTTC | CAWTIGQGNGYTF | TRBV30 | - | TRBJ1-2 | 13 | TRBD1
TGCGCCAGCAGCCCTCGGAGTCCGATCGGAGAGACCCAGTACTTC | CASSPRSPIGETQYF | TRBV4-3 | - | TRBJ2-5 | 15 | -
TGTGCCAGCAGCGCCGTTTTCTCAGTCGGGTTGGAGACCCAGTACTTC | CASSAVFSVGLETQYF | TRBV9 | - | TRBJ2-5 | 16 | -
TGCAGTGCATTTCGCGTCGAGCAGTACTTC | CSAFRVEQYF | TRBV20-1 | - | TRBJ2-7 | 10 | -
TGCAGCGTCCGAACTGGGTCCGGGGAGCTGTTTTTT | CSVRTGSGELFF | TRBV29-1 | few | TRBJ2-2 | 12 | -
TGTGCCAGCCGCCGGGACTTGTCCGGCACAGATACGCAGTATTTT | CASRRDLSGTDTQYF | TRBV7-2 | few | TRBJ2-3 | 15 | -
TGCAGCGCGCGACAGGGATCCTACGAGCAGTACTTC | CSARQGSYEQYF | TRBV29-1 | - | TRBJ2-7 | 12 | TRBD1
TGTGCCAGCAGCCGCCGGGGTGCCGGGGCCAACGTCCTGACTTTC | CASSRRGAGANVLTF | TRBV7-2 | few | TRBJ2-6 | 15 | -
TGTGCCTGGAGGGGACCAGGGGAAGCTTTCTTT | CAWRGPGEAFF | TRBV30 | - | TRBJ1-1 | 11 | -
TGTGCCAGCAGCTCCCTCTACGAGCAGTACTTC | CASSSLYEQYF | TRBV7-2 | - | TRBJ2-7 | 11 | -
TGTGCCTGGAGCGGGACAGGCTACGAGCAGTACTTC | CAWSGTGYEQYF | TRBV30 | - | TRBJ2-7 | 12 | TRBD1
TGTGCCAGCAGCCAAGCCACCGGGGAGCTGTTTTTT | CASSQATGELFF | TRBV4-2 | few | TRBJ2-2 | 12 | -
TGTGCCAGCAGCGACGGGACAGTTAAGACAACTAATGAAAAACTGTTTTTT | CASSDGTVKTTNEKLFF | TRBV5-4 | - | TRBJ1-4 | 17 | TRBD1
TGCAGTGCGGGAGGGCGGGACGAGCAGTACTTC | CSAGGRDEQYF | TRBV20-1 | - | TRBJ2-7 | 11 | TRBD2
TGTGCCAGCTCACCGGGCACCTCAGATACGCAGTATTTT | CASSPGTSDTQYF | TRBV18 | few | TRBJ2-3 | 13 | -
TGCAGCGTTGAACGGACTAGCGGGAGCCCTTTAGCCAAAAACATTCAGTACTTC | CSVERTSGSPLAKNIQYF | TRBV29-1 | - | TRBJ2-4 | 18 | TRBD2
TGTGCCACCGAGAGCTCTGGGGCCAACGTCCTGACTTTC | CATESSGANVLTF | TRBV19 | many | TRBJ2-6 | 13 | -
TGTGCCTGGAGTGCAGGAGGTACGGGATCCTACGAGCAGTACTTC | CAWSAGGTGSYEQYF | TRBV30 | - | TRBJ2-7 | 15 | -
TGTGCCAGCAGGACCCAAGCGGGACTCCGGGCCGGGGAGCTGTTTTTT | CASRTQAGLRAGELFF | TRBV4-2 | - | TRBJ2-2 | 16 | TRBD2
TGCGCCAGCAGCCAAGGTTCCCTGCGTGGAGGGGAGACCCAGTACTTC | CASSQGSLRGGETQYF | TRBV4-3 | - | TRBJ2-5 | 16 | -
TGCAGCGTTGAGGGGGCGTTTAGGAATGAGCAGTTCTTC | CSVEGAFRNEQFF | TRBV29-1 | few | TRBJ2-1 | 13 | -
TGTGCCAGCAGGGGACAGGGATTGGGCTCCTACGAGCAGTACTTC | CASRGQGLGSYEQYF | TRBV6-6 | few | TRBJ2-7 | 15 | TRBD1
TGCGCCAGCAGCGGGGGGACAGGCTACAATGAGCAGTTCTTC | CASSGGTGYNEQFF | TRBV5-1 | - | TRBJ2-1 | 14 | TRBD1
TGTGCCAGCAGTGAACCCACACGGGGGACAGGCCTATTTGGGGAGCAGTTCTTC | CASSEPTRGTGLFGEQFF | TRBV25-1 | - | TRBJ2-1 | 18 | TRBD1
TGCAGCGTTCGGGAGGGCCGTGAGACCCAGTACTTC | CSVREGRETQYF | TRBV29-1 | - | TRBJ2-5 | 12 | TRBD2
TGTGCCACCAGCAGAGATGGACAGGGGGCGGACACTGAAGCTTTCTTT | CATSRDGQGADTEAFF | TRBV15 | - | TRBJ1-1 | 16 | TRBD1
TGTGCCAGCAGCTTAGGAAAGGGGCGGATCCATGGCTACACCTTC | CASSLGKGRIHGYTF | TRBV7-8 | - | TRBJ1-2 | 15 | -
TGCAGCGCTATACAGGGAGGCTCCTACAATGAGCAGTTCTTC | CSAIQGGSYNEQFF | TRBV29-1 | - | TRBJ2-1 | 14 | -
TGTGCCAGCAGTACCTCACGGCTTGAGATGGAGACCCAGTACTTC | CASSTSRLEMETQYF | TRBV2 | - | TRBJ2-5 | 15 | -
TGTGCCAGCAGTGAACGTCTGGACACTGAAGCTTTCTTT | CASSERLDTEAFF | TRBV2 | few | TRBJ1-1 | 13 | -
TGTGCCAGCAGCGGGGGGACTAGCGGCTCCTACGAGCAGTACTTC | CASSGGTSGSYEQYF | TRBV9 | few | TRBJ2-7 | 15 | TRBD2
TGCAGCTTCCCTAGAGGACAGGCCAATCAGCCCCAGCATTTT | CSFPRGQANQPQHF | TRBV29-1 | few | TRBJ1-5 | 14 | TRBD1
TGTGCCAGCAGTGTGGGGCTAGCGGGAGAGTTGGAGCAGTTCTTC | CASSVGLAGELEQFF | TRBV6-1 | many | TRBJ2-1 | 15 | TRBD2
TGTGCCATCAGTGAAAGACAGACCTTGAACACTGAAGCTTTCTTT | CAISERQTLNTEAFF | TRBV10-3 | - | TRBJ1-1 | 15 | -
TGTGCCATCGCAAAGGGCGGTACAGGGGCGCGTGGCTACACCTTC | CAIAKGGTGARGYTF | TRBV10-3 | - | TRBJ1-2 | 15 | TRBD1
TGTGCCTGGAGTGTAACGGACAAGGGTTATGGCTACACCTTC | CAWSVTDKGYGYTF | TRBV30 | - | TRBJ1-2 | 14 | -
TGTGCCAGCAGCGCGGGCGGGGAGACCCAGTACTTC | CASSAGGETQYF | TRBV27 | few | TRBJ2-5 | 12 | -
TGCAGCTATAGACAGGGGGTGAACACTGAAGCTTTCTTT | CSYRQGVNTEAFF | TRBV29-1 | - | TRBJ1-1 | 13 | TRBD1
TGCAGCGTTGGTGGGGTGGCTGAAGCTTTCTTT | CSVGGVAEAFF | TRBV29-1 | - | TRBJ1-1 | 11 | -
TGCGCCAGCAGCCCTGGGTCAAATGAAAAACTGTTTTTT | CASSPGSNEKLFF | TRBV5-1 | once | TRBJ1-4 | 13 | -
TGTGCCAGCAGTGAGTATGGGGATGAGCAGTTCTTC | CASSEYGDEQFF | TRBV25-1 | - | TRBJ2-1 | 12 | -
TGTGCCAGCAGTCCAGGGACAGGGTATTGGCAGCCCCAGCATTTT | CASSPGTGYWQPQHF | TRBV27 | - | TRBJ1-5 | 15 | TRBD1
TGTGCCTGGTCAGGGAGGAGTGAAGCTTTCTTT | CAWSGRSEAFF | TRBV30 | - | TRBJ1-1 | 11 | -
TGTGCCAGCACCCTAAGTGGCGGGAGTAGGTACAATGAGCAGTTCTTC | CASTLSGGSRYNEQFF | TRBV7-2 | few | TRBJ2-1 | 16 | TRBD2
TGTGCCATCAGTGGGCTAGCGGGAGAGTCGGGTACGCAGTATTTT | CAISGLAGESGTQYF | TRBV10-3 | - | TRBJ2-3 | 15 | TRBD2
TGTGCCAGTAGTACCTTAGCGGGAGCCGGCGGGGAGCTGTTTTTT | CASSTLAGAGGELFF | TRBV19 | few | TRBJ2-2 | 15 | TRBD2
TGCGCCAGCAGCTGGACCGGGGGAAGAGAAGCTTTCTTT | CASSWTGGREAFF | TRBV5-1 | - | TRBJ1-1 | 13 | -
TGTGCCAGCAGCTCCAGGGACAGGGCGAGGGAGCAGTACTTC | CASSSRDRAREQYF | TRBV7-2 | - | TRBJ2-7 | 14 | TRBD1
TGCGCCAGCAGGCCTAAACGGAGGGCTGGGGCCAACGTCCTGACTTTC | CASRPKRRAGANVLTF | TRBV23-1 | - | TRBJ2-6 | 16 | -